One and the same sample provided the 23 T cell receptor beta chains below, sequenced in a study of radiation and T cells in renal cell carcinoma. Documented time point: baseline pretreatment blood. The sample's treatment: 15 Gy SBRT to primary tumor, nephrectomy 4 weeks later. TCRdb keeps only in-frame clones here, not all; method: immunoSEQ multiplex PCR. The sample holds roughly 120,000 clones, 80% to 85% seen once. This sample comprised blood, obtained from a patient whose treatment included radiotherapy and nephrectomy. These receptors were obtained from a woman aged 60-70 years with renal cell carcinoma.

Regarding this clone: Sequence at one end of the junction differs from germline and may be a read error. The V gene is TRBV4-1, the J gene TRBJ1-2, with a possible D match to TRBD1 (5 bases). CDR1 is MGHRA, CDR2 YSYEKL, per germline. The CDR3 loop spans 18 amino acids. The CDR3: CANSQDGQSAWTNYGYTF. DNA for the CDR3: TGCGCCAACAGCCAAGACGGACAAAGTGCGTGGACTAACTATGGCTACACCTTC.

This rearrangement joins TRBV7-9 to TRBJ2-7; D is uncertain. The CDR3 spans 12 residues. The V gene's germline CDR1 is SEHNR and CDR2 FQNEAQ (reference sequence). With 2 bases removed from V and 6 bases from J, the gap between germline ends came to 8 bases. CDR3 DNA sequence: TGTGCCAGCAGCTTATTTGGCAGCGAGCAGTACTTC. Its translation is CASSLFGSEQYF. The entire variable domain, with the rest obtained from reference TRBV7-9 and TRBJ2-7, is as follows: DTGVSQNPRHKITKRGQNVTFRCDPISEHNRLYWYRQTLGQGPEFLTYFQNEAQLEKSRLLSDRFSAERPKGSFSTLEIQRTEQGDSAMYLCASSLFGSEQYFGPGTRLTVT.

The chain couples TRBV27 to TRBJ1-1, with D possibly matching TRBD1 (5 bases). Trimming left V 7 bases short and J 5 bases short, with 17 bases between. The CDR3 spans 14 residues. Germline loops: CDR1 MNHEY, CDR2 SMNVEV (reference sequence). The CDR3 nucleotides are TGTGCCAGCAATAACGTGGGGCTAGGAACTGAAGCTTTCTTT. Residues: CASNNVGLGTEAFF.

This rearrangement joins TRBV7-2 to TRBJ2-3; D is possibly TRBD1 (5 bases). V was pared by 5 bases and J by 1 base, with 13 bases between. This CDR3 has 15 residues. The germline CDR1 and CDR2 sequences are SGHTA and FQGNSA. In DNA form, the CDR3 reads TGTGCCAGCAGCCGCCGGACAAAAGGCACAGATACGCAGTATTTT. It encodes CASSRRTKGTDTQYF. The whole variable domain, filled in from reference TRBV7-2 and TRBJ2-3, reads GAGVSQSPSNKVTEKGKDVELRCDPISGHTALYWYRQSLGQGLEFLIYFQGNSAPDKSGLPSDRFSAERTGGSVSTLTIQRTQQEDSAVYLCASSRRTKGTDTQYFGPGTRLTVL.

The chain combines TRBV18 with TRBJ2-7; no firm D call. The V end lost 3 bases, the J end lost 4 bases, and 7 bases lay between the germline ends. This CDR3 comprises 12 residues. Germline V gene data show CDR1 as KGHSH and CDR2 as LQKENI. The CDR3 region is CASSPANYEQYF. The DNA of the CDR3 is TGTGCCAGCTCACCGGCAAATTACGAGCAGTACTTC.

The V gene is TRBV11-2, the J gene TRBJ2-5; 9 positions agree with TRBD2. The ends lost 7 bases at V and 4 bases at J; junction bases unmatched: 10. This CDR3 spans 15 amino acids. The germline gives CDR1 SGHAT, CDR2 FQNNGV. The CDR3 loop reads CASTKGGTSLETQYF. The CDR3 DNA follows: TGTGCCAGCACTAAAGGGGGGACTAGCTTAGAGACCCAGTACTTC.

The rearrangement joins TRBV28 to TRBJ2-4; D is perhaps TRBD1 (6 bases). Trimming removed 10 bases at V and 9 bases at J, with 16 bases between. The germline V gene encodes CDR1 MDHEN and CDR2 SYDVKM. This CDR3 spans 12 amino acids. For the CDR3, the DNA is TGTGCCACCGAGGACAGACTGAGCATTCAGTACTTC. It is translated as CATEDRLSIQYF.

The chain uses TRBV6-6 and TRBJ2-5; 9 nucleotides agree with TRBD1. The CDR3 has 14 residues. Germline V lookup: CDR1 MNHNY, CDR2 SVGAGI (reference sequence). The V segment lost 6 bases and the J segment 5 bases; nucleotides outside the gene matches: 7. This CDR3 is CASSPGQGLETQYF. The CDR3, as DNA: TGTGCCAGCAGCCCCGGACAGGGGCTGGAGACCCAGTACTTC.

V is TRBV11-2 and J is TRBJ1-4, with D possibly being TRBD1 (5 bases). The V end lost 5 bases, the J end lost 8 bases, and 12 bases lay between the germline ends. The CDR3 runs to 13 residues. CDR1 and CDR2 (germline): SGHAT, FQNNGV. The CDR3 spells CASSLGWGEKLFF. The DNA of the CDR3 is TGTGCCAGCAGCCTAGGCTGGGGGGAAAAACTGTTTTTT.

As to this clone: With a much larger clone just one base away, this may be a read error. The sample holds other DNA sequences that translate to the same CDR3. This sequence joins TRBV6-5 and TRBJ2-7; D is undetermined. Germline V CDR1 and CDR2: MNHEY, SVGAGI. This CDR3 comprises 12 residues. Trimming shortened V by 7 bases and J by 7 bases, and 14 bases separated the two germline ends. The CDR3 DNA is TGTGCCAGCACCGGCTACCGCCTGGAGCAGTACTTC. Encoded protein: CASTGYRLEQYF.

The J gene is TRBJ1-2, the V gene TRBV19; TRBD1 matches at 7 bases. CDR1 LNHDA and CDR2 SQIVND come from the germline V gene (reference sequence). Trimming cost V 7 bases and J 6 bases; bases outside gene matches: 8. The CDR3 spans 13 residues. The CDR3 region is CASNRGRADGYTF. For the CDR3, the DNA is TGTGCCAGTAACAGGGGCAGGGCGGATGGCTACACCTTC.

This chain links TRBV19 with TRBJ2-1; a possible D gene is TRBD2 (5 bases). This CDR3 region has 16 residues. Per germline, CDR1 LNHDA and CDR2 SQIVND (reference sequence). The V end lost 3 bases, the J end lost 3 bases, and 15 bases lay between the germline ends. The chain's CDR3 is CASSMMAGMIYNEQFF. CDR3 DNA: TGTGCCAGTAGTATGATGGCGGGCATGATCTACAATGAGCAGTTCTTC. The whole variable domain, remainder taken from reference TRBV19 and TRBJ2-1, is DGGITQSPKYLFRKEGQNVTLSCEQNLNHDAMYWYRQDPGQGLRLIYYSQIVNDFQKGDIAEGYSVSREKKESFPLTVTSAQKNPTAFYLCASSMMAGMIYNEQFFGPGTRLTVL.

The chain links TRBV5-4 to TRBJ2-3, with 12 bases lining up with TRBD1. With 3 bases clipped from V and 2 bases from J, the junction kept 4 bases outside the gene matches. The CDR3 extends over 16 amino acids. The germline CDR1 and CDR2 sequences are SGHNT and YYREEE (reference sequence). DNA for the CDR3: TGTGCCAGCAGCTGGGGACAGGGGGCGACCACAGATACGCAGTATTTT. It codes for CASSWGQGATTDTQYF.

The V and J genes are TRBV7-6 and TRBJ2-2; a weak D match, TRBD2 (5 bases). The CDR3 runs 16 residues. Germline V gives CDR1 SGHVS, CDR2 FNYEAQ. Trimming removed 2 bases at V and 4 bases at J, with 14 bases between. In DNA, the CDR3 is TGTGCCAGCAGCTTACGGACTGGTTTGGCCACCGGGGAGCTGTTTTTT. Its translation is CASSLRTGLATGELFF.

This clone is a singleton in its sample. V is TRBV11-2 and J is TRBJ2-1; 10 bases align to TRBD2. Per germline, CDR1 SGHAT and CDR2 FQNNGV. The length of the CDR3 is 15 residues. The V gene end was trimmed by 5 bases and the J gene end by 4 bases; junction bases not matched to a gene: 5. The CDR3 sequence: CASSRTSGQYNEQFF. The DNA of the CDR3 is TGTGCCAGCAGCAGGACTAGCGGCCAGTACAATGAGCAGTTCTTC.

There are a few counts of this clone. The rearrangement links TRBV11-1 to TRBJ1-1; D gene ambiguous. The ends were cut back, 5 bases at V and 5 bases at J, with 15 bases in the middle. Germline-derived CDR1 and CDR2 are SGHAT and FQDESV (reference sequence). CDR3 length: 14 amino acids. CDR3 amino acids: CASSPPQQGTEAFF. The CDR3 DNA follows: TGTGCCAGCAGCCCACCACAGCAAGGGACTGAAGCTTTCTTT.

The gene calls are TRBV9 and TRBJ2-7; the match to TRBD1 covers 7 bases. The CDR3 consists of 14 residues. Germline assignment: CDR1 SGDLS and CDR2 YYNGEE. The trim removed 4 bases at V and 2 bases at J, leaving 6 bases unmatched. Written as DNA, the CDR3 is TGTGCCAGCAGCTCACAGGGGACGGCCTACGAGCAGTACTTC. Encoded protein: CASSSQGTAYEQYF.

This chain links TRBV29-1 with TRBJ1-2; D remains ambiguous. CDR1 SQVTM and CDR2 ANQGSEA come from the germline V gene. The CDR3 loop spans 13 amino acids. V dropped 6 bases and J dropped 1 base, with 12 bases sitting between them. The CDR3 region has the DNA TGCAGCGTCCTACCGTCAAGTAACTATGGCTACACCTTC. This translates into CSVLPSSNYGYTF.

V usage is TRBV2 and J usage is TRBJ2-6; no definite D call. This CDR3 has 12 amino acids. V gave up 9 bases and J gave up 1 base, with 4 bases separating them. Germline V CDR1 and CDR2: SNHLY, FYNNEI. CDR3 nucleotide sequence: TGTGCCAGTAGATCTGGGGCCAACGTCCTGACTTTC. Translated, it gives CASRSGANVLTF.

The gene calls are TRBV5-1 and TRBJ2-3; tentatively, D is TRBD1 (5 bases). Trimming pared 7 bases from V and 4 bases from J, leaving 19 bases between. CDR3 length: 15 residues. Germline values: CDR1 SGHRS, CDR2 YFSETQ. CDR3 amino acids: CASAPGQADSDTQYF. CDR3 bases: TGCGCCAGCGCCCCAGGGCAGGCAGACTCAGATACGCAGTATTTT.

The rearrangement uses TRBV6-6 and TRBJ2-7; D might be TRBD1 (5 bases). CDR1 is MNHNY, CDR2 SVGAGI, per germline (reference sequence). The CDR3 is 12 amino acids. The V gene lost 5 bases and the J gene lost 7 bases, with 12 bases spanning the gap. The CDR3 here is CASSLMGQEQYF. CDR3 in DNA: TGTGCCAGCAGTCTTATGGGGCAGGAGCAGTACTTC.

The chain links TRBV9 to TRBJ2-1, with 12 bases fitting TRBD2. The V gene end was trimmed by 4 bases and the J gene end by 7 bases; junction bases not matched to a gene: 12. The CDR3 extends over 17 amino acids. Germline CDR1 SGDLS, CDR2 YYNGEE. The CDR3 DNA reads as TGTGCCAGCAGCCCCGCGACTAGCGGGAGTATCAAGAATGAGCAGTTCTTC. Amino acids: CASSPATSGSIKNEQFF.

This chain joins TRBV28 and TRBJ2-2; 7 bases align to TRBD1. Losses at the gene ends were 2 bases for V and 4 bases for J; bases not matched to a gene: 1. This CDR3 region has 14 residues. Germline V gene sequence: CDR1 MDHEN, CDR2 SYDVKM. The CDR3 DNA sequence: TGTGCCAGCAGTTTAAGGGGGCCCACCGGGGAGCTGTTTTTT. It translates to CASSLRGPTGELFF.